This section outlines one T cell receptor beta chain sequence together with its context. Its antigen is unidentified. The sample is drawn from a study of T cell responses to AZD1222 COVID-19 vaccine. Study conclusions and caveats: Only a handful of AZD1222 recipients, about six in all, had baseline seropositivity. No day 14 peak samples; only post-peak repertoires were characterized. Spike-specific TCR breadth and depth grew following two AZD1222 doses.

The assay was immunoSEQ multiplex PCR, and TCRdb's table has in-frame clones only and misses some. Seen here are about 150,000 clones, 80% to 95% observed once, and the top ten hold around 2.8%. V was shortened by 1 base and J by 1 base, with 5 bases between the two germline ends. The CDR3 has 14 amino acids. Germline loops: CDR1 SNHLY, CDR2 FYNNEI. Specimen: peripheral blood, collected on day 0 of MenACWY control vaccination. The clonotype was recovered from an adult in good health. The chain couples TRBV2 to TRBJ1-5; D is ambiguous. This CDR3 is CASSEVLSNQPQHF. The CDR3 DNA follows: TGTGCCAGCAGTGAAGTTCTAAGCAATCAGCCCCAGCATTTT.